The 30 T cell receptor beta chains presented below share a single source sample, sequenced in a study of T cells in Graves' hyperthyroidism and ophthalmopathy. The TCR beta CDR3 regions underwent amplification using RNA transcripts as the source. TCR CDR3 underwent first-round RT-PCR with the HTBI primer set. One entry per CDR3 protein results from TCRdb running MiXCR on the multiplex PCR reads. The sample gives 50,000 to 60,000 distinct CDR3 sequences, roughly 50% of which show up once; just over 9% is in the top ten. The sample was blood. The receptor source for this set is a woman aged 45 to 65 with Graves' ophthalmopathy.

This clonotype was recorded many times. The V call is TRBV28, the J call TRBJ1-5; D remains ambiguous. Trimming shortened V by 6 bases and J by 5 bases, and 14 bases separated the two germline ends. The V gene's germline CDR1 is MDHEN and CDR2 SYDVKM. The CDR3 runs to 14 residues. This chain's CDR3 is CASSLRGSHQPQHF. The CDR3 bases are TGTGCCAGCAGCCTCCGGGGTAGTCATCAGCCCCAGCATTTT.

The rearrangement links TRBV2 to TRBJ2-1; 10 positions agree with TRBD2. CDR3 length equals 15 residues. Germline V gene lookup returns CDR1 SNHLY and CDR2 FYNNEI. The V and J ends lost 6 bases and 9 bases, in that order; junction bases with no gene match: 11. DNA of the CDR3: TGTGCCAGCAGCACCCCGGGACTAGCGAATGGTGAGCAGTTCTTC. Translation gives CASSTPGLANGEQFF.

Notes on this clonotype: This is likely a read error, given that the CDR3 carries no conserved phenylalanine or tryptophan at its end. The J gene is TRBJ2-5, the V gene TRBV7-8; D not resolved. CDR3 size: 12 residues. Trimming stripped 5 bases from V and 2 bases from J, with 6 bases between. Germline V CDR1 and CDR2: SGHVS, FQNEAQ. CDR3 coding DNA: TGTGCCAGCAGCCTCAAACAAGAGACCCAGTACCTC. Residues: CASSLKQETQYL.

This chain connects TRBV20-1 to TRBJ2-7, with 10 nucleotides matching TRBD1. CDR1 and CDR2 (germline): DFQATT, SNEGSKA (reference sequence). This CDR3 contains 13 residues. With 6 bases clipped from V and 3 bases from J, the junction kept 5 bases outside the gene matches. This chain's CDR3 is CSATRTGGYEQYF. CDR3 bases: TGCAGTGCAACTCGGACAGGGGGCTACGAGCAGTACTTC.

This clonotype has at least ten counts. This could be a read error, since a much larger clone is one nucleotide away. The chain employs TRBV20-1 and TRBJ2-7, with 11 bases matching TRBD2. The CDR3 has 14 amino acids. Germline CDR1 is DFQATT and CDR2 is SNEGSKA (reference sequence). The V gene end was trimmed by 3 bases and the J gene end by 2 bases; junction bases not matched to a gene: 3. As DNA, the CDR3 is TGCAGTGCTAGGCCACTAGCGGGAGCCTACGAGCAGTACTTC. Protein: CSARPLAGAYEQYF.

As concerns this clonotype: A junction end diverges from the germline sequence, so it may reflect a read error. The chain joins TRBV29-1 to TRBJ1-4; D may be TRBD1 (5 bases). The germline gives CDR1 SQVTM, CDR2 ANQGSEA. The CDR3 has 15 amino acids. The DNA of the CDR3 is TGCAGCGCTGAAGATCGGGACGGGATGGGGGAAAAACCGTTTTTT. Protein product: CSAEDRDGMGEKPFF.

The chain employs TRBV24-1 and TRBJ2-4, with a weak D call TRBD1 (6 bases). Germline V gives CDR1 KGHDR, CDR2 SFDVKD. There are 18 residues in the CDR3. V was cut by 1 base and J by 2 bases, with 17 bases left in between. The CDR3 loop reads CATSDFSTGRETKNIQYF. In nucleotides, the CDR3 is TGTGCCACCAGTGATTTCTCTACAGGGAGAGAGACCAAAAACATTCAGTACTTC.

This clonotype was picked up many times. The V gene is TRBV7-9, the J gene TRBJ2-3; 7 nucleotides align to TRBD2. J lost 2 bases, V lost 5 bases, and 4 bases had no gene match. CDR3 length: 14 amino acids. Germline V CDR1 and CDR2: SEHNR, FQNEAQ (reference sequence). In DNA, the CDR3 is TGTGCCAGCAGCGGCGGGACTAACACAGATACGCAGTATTTT. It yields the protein CASSGGTNTDTQYF.

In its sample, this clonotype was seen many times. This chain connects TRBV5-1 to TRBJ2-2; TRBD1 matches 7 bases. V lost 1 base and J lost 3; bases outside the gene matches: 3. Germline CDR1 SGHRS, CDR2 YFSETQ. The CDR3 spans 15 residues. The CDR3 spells CASSLRGPYTGELFF. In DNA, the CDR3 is TGCGCCAGCAGCTTGAGGGGGCCCTACACCGGGGAGCTGTTTTTT.

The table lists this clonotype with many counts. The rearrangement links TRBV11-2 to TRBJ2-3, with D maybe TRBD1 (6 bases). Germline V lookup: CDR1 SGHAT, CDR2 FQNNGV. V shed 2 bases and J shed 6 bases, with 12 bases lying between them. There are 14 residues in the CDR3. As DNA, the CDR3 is TGTGCCAGCAGCTTATGGGGGCCAGTTGATACGCAGTATTTT. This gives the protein CASSLWGPVDTQYF.

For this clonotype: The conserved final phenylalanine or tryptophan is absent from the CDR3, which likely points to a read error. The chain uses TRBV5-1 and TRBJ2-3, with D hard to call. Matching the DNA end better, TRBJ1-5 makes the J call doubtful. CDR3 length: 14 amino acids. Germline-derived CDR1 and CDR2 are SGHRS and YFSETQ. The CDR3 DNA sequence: TGCGCCAGCAGCCCGCGAATTTTCACAGATACGCAGCATTGT. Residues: CASSPRIFTDTQHC.

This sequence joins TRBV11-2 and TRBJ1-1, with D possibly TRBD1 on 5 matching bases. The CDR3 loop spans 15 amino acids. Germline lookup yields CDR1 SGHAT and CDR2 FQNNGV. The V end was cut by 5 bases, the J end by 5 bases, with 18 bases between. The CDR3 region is CASSPRRGGETEAFF. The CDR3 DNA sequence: TGTGCCAGCAGCCCGAGACGTGGGGGTGAAACTGAAGCTTTCTTT.

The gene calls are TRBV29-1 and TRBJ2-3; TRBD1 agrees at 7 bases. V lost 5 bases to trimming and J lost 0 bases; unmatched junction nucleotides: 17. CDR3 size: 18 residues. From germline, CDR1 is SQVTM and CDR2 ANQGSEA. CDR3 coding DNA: TGCAGCGTTTATGGGGCAGGGGGAGAACGACCTAGCACAGATACGCAGTATTTT. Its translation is CSVYGAGGERPSTDTQYF.

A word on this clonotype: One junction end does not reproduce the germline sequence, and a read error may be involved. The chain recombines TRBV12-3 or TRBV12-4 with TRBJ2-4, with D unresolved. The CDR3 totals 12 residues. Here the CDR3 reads CGSSGRLNIQYF. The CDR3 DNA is TGCGGCAGCAGTGGCAGGTTAAACATTCAGTACTTC.

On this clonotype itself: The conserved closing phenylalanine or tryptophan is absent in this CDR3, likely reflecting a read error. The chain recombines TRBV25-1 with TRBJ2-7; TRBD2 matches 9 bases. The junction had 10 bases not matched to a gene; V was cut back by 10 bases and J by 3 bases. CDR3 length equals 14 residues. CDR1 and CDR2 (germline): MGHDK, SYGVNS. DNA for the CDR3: TGTGCCACCCACCAGACTAGCGGACTCTACGAGCAGTACTCC. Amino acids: CATHQTSGLYEQYS.

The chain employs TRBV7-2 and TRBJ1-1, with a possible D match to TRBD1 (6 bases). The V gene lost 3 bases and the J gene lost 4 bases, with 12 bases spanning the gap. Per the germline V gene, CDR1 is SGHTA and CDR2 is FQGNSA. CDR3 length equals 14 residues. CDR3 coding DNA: TGTGCCAGCAGCTTGAGTTACAGGGTCACTGAAGCTTTCTTT. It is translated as CASSLSYRVTEAFF.

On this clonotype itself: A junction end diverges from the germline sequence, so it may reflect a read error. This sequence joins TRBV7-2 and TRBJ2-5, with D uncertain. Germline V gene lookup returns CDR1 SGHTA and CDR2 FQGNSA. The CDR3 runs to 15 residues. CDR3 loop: CASSWAVGLTETQYF. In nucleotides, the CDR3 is TGTGCCAGCAGCTGGGCGGTGGGGTTGACTGAGACCCAGTACTTT.

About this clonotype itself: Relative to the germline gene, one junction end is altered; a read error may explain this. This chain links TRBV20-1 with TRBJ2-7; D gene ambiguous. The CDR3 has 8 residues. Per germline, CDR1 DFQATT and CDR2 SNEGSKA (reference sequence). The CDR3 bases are TGCAGTGCTAGCGGGCAGGCCTTC. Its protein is CSASGQAF.

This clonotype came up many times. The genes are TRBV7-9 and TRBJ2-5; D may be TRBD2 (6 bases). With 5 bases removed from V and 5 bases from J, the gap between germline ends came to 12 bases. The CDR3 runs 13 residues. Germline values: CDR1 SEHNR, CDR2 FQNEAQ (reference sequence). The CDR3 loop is CASSPRLGETQYF. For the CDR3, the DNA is TGTGCCAGCAGCCCCCGACTAGGGGAGACCCAGTACTTC.

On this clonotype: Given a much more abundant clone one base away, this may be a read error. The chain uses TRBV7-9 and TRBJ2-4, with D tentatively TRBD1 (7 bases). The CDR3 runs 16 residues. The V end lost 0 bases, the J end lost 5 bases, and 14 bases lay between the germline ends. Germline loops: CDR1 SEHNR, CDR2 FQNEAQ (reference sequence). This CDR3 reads CASSLAGGQGENIQYF. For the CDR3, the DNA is TGTGCCAGCAGCTTAGCGGGAGGCCAGGGGGAAAACATTCAGTACTTC. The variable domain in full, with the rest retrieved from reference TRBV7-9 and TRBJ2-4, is DTGVSQNPRHKITKRGQNVTFRCDPISEHNRLYWYRQTLGQGPEFLTYFQNEAQLEKSRLLSDRFSAERPKGSFSTLEIQRTEQGDSAMYLCASSLAGGQGENIQYFGAGTRLSVL.

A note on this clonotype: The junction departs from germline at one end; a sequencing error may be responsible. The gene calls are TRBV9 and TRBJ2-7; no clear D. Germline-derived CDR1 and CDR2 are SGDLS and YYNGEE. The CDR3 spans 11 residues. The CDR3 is CAISSLSKQYF. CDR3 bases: TGTGCCATCAGCTCCCTTAGCAAGCAGTACTTC.

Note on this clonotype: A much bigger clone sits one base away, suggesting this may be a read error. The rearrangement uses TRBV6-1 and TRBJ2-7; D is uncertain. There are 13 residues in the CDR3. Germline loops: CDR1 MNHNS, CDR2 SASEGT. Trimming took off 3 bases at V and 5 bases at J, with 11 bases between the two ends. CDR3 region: CASSDRLAHEQYF. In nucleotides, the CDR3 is TGTGCCAGCAGTGATAGGCTCGCCCACGAGCAGTACTTC.

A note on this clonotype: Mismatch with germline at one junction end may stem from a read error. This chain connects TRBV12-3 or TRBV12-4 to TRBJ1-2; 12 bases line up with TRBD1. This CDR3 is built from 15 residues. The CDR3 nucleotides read TGCGCCAGCAGCGTCGGGACAGGGGGCGACTATGGCTACACCTTC. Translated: CASSVGTGGDYGYTF.

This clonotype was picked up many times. Written as DNA, the CDR3 is TGCGCCAGCAGCCTGGGAGGGCCTGACGGGGAGCTGTTTTTT. Protein product: CASSLGGPDGELFF. The V and J genes are TRBV5-1 and TRBJ2-2; 7 bases align to TRBD2. V gave up 4 bases and J gave up 7 bases; unmatched junction bases: 7. The CDR3 totals 14 residues. Germline V gene lookup returns CDR1 SGHRS and CDR2 YFSETQ.

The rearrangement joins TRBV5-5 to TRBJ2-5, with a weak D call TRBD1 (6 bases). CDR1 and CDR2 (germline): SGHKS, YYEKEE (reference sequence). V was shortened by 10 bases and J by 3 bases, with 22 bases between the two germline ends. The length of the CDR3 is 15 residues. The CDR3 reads CAGQTVANTEETQYF. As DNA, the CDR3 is TGTGCCGGACAGACAGTCGCGAACACGGAAGAGACCCAGTACTTC.

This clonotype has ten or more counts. The CDR3 loop is CASSQDAAGGETQYF. CDR3 DNA sequence: TGTGCCAGCAGCCAAGATGCAGCGGGAGGAGAGACCCAGTACTTC. The genes are TRBV3-1 and TRBJ2-5; TRBD2 agrees at 9 bases. This CDR3 spans 15 amino acids. CDR1 is LGHDT and CDR2 is YNNKEL in the germline V gene (reference sequence). V lost 0 bases and J lost 4; bases outside the gene matches: 3.

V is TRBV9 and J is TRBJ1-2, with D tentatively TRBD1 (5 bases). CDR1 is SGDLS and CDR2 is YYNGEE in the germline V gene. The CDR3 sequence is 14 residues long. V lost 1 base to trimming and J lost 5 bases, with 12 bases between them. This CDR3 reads CASSVHAGEYGYTF. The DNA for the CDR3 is TGTGCCAGCAGCGTACATGCGGGGGAGTATGGCTACACCTTC.

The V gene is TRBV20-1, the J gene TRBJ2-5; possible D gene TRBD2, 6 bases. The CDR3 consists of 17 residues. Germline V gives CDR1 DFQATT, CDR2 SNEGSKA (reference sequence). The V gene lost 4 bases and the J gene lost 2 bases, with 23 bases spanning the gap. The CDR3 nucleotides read TGCAGTGCTAAAACGGGACGGGGTTTCGGGACTCAAGAGACCCAGTACTTC. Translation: CSAKTGRGFGTQETQYF.

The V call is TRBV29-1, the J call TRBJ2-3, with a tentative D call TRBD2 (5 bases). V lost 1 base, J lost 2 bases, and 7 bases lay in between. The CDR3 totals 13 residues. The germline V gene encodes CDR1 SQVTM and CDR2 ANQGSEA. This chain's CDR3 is CSVEAGFTDTQYF. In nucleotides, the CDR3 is TGCAGCGTTGAAGCGGGATTCACAGATACGCAGTATTTT.

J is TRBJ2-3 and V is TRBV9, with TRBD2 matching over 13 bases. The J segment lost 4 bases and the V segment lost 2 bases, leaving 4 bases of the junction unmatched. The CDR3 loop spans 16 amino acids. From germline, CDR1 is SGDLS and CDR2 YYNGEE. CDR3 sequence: CASSVTSGRNADTQYF. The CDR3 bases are TGTGCCAGCAGCGTGACTAGCGGGAGGAACGCAGATACGCAGTATTTT.